Each of the 9 T cell receptor beta chains below was sequenced from the same sample in a study of molecular identifiers for immune sequencing clone quantification. TCRdb reprocessed the PCR reads with MiXCR, giving one entry per CDR3 protein. This sample yields about 640,000 distinct CDR3 sequences, of which about 20% are seen a single time; 0.85% belongs to the top ten. The material sequenced was naive CD8+ T cells from blood, with Jurkat cell RNA spiked in. The subset: FACS-sorted CD8+CD4-CCR7+CD45RA+ naive T cells. All receptors derive from a human donor in good health. Some libraries in this study had Jurkat cell RNA spiked in.

Only a few counts were recorded for this clonotype. V usage is TRBV12-3 or TRBV12-4 and J usage is TRBJ1-2; perhaps TRBD1 as D (5 bases). This CDR3 is 13 amino acids long. V shed 6 bases and J shed 6 bases, with 14 bases lying between them. The CDR3: CASSRGEGNGYTF. CDR3 bases: TGTGCCAGCAGCCGGGGGGAGGGAAATGGCTACACCTTC.

In its sample, this clonotype was seen many times. V usage is TRBV29-1 and J usage is TRBJ2-3, with 7 bases identical to TRBD2. This CDR3 is built from 13 residues. Germline-derived CDR1 and CDR2 are SQVTM and ANQGSEA. Written as DNA, the CDR3 is TGCAGTGGCCTGGGAGGGTCGTCAGATACGCAGTATTTT. Translating gives CSGLGGSSDTQYF.

For this clonotype: Its ends do not fully match the called genes, so a read error is possible. The gene calls are TRBV11-2 and TRBJ2-7, with D unresolved. Germline V gene sequence: CDR1 SGHAT, CDR2 FQNNGV. CDR3 length: 12 amino acids. CDR3 in DNA: TGTGCCAGCAGCTTAGGTGTTGTCGAGCGGTACTTC. Encoded protein: CASSLGVVERYF.

Remarks on this clonotype: A read error may be the cause here, since a much bigger clone is one base away. The chain links TRBV7-9 to TRBJ2-1; unclear D gene. Germline assignment: CDR1 SEHNR and CDR2 FQNEAQ (reference sequence). This CDR3 is built from 16 residues. V dropped 5 bases and J dropped 9 bases, with 23 bases sitting between them. CDR3 loop: CASSPPGVEVSGEQFF. The CDR3 region has the DNA TGTGCCAGCAGCCCCCCTGGGGTCGAGGTTTCGGGTGAGCAGTTCTTC.

This clonotype was found many times. V and J are TRBV28 and TRBJ2-6, with TRBD1 matching 8 bases. Germline V gives CDR1 MDHEN, CDR2 SYDVKM. The trim removed 2 bases at V and 0 bases at J, leaving 6 bases unmatched. This CDR3 region has 18 residues. The CDR3 bases are TGTGCCAGCAGTTTAGGTCAGGGGGCACCCTCTGGGGCCAACGTCCTGACTTTC. This gives the protein CASSLGQGAPSGANVLTF.

As concerns this clonotype: The final CDR3 position lacks the conserved phenylalanine or tryptophan, pointing to a likely read error. The chain carries TRBV6-5 and TRBJ2-7, with D tentatively TRBD2 (6 bases). Trimming left V 7 bases short and J 6 bases short, with 19 bases between. There are 14 residues in the CDR3. CDR1 is MNHEY, CDR2 SVGAGI, per germline. CDR3 region: CASTPAGLFTEQYL. In DNA, the CDR3 is TGTGCCAGCACTCCTGCGGGACTTTTCACCGAGCAGTACCTC.

In its sample, this clonotype was seen many times. The chain uses TRBV6-5 and TRBJ1-1; possibly TRBD1 for D (6 bases). The germline V gene encodes CDR1 MNHEY and CDR2 SVGAGI. The CDR3 runs 14 residues. Trimming cost V 0 bases and J 4 bases, with 9 bases left between them. The CDR3 coding sequence is TGTGCCAGCAGTTACTCGGGGGCGGGCACTGAAGCTTTCTTT. Translated: CASSYSGAGTEAFF.

As for this clonotype: This may stem from a read error, because a much larger clone lies one nucleotide away. The chain has TRBV4-2 and TRBJ2-3; a weak D match, TRBD2 (5 bases). There are 15 residues in the CDR3. Germline V gene lookup returns CDR1 LGHNA and CDR2 YNFKEQ. The CDR3 spells CASNQEGRTTDTQYF. In DNA form, the CDR3 reads TGTGCCAGCAACCAAGAGGGCAGGACCACAGATACGCAGTATTTT.

This clonotype has at least ten counts. The rearrangement links TRBV27 to TRBJ2-3; the match to TRBD2 covers 8 bases. J lost 1 base, V lost 2 bases, and 8 bases had no gene match. The CDR3 spans 17 residues. From germline, CDR1 is MNHEY and CDR2 SMNVEV (reference sequence). The CDR3 region is CASSLIPLAEGTDTQYF. The DNA for the CDR3 is TGTGCCAGCAGTTTAATCCCACTAGCGGAGGGCACAGATACGCAGTATTTT.